The 9 T cell receptor beta chains listed next were all sequenced from one sample in a study of radiation and T cells in renal cell carcinoma (dated by TCRdb to 2018 to 2020). According to the study, the label for this sample's time point signals: blood 4 weeks post-SBRT, at nephrectomy. Per the publication, the treatment or condition label means: 15 Gy SBRT to primary tumor, nephrectomy 4 weeks later. Preparation of the library involved the immunoSEQ multiplex PCR assay. Here the immuneACCESS table is served through TCRdb, limited to in-frame sequences with V and J called. Missing clones are a known gap in these copies; in checked studies unresolved V genes cover under half, and the rest lacks a known reason. A total of some 150,000 clones appear in this sample, about 88% of them only once. The ten biggest clones cover about a sixth of the sample. The sample consisted of blood, taken from a patient whose treatment included radiotherapy and nephrectomy. The origin of the receptors is a woman in her forties or fifties with renal cell carcinoma.

The chain couples TRBV27 to TRBJ1-1, with D possibly being TRBD1 (5 bases). Germline values: CDR1 MNHEY, CDR2 SMNVEV (reference sequence). The germline V and J ends were trimmed by 6 bases and 0 bases, with 11 bases remaining between them. This CDR3 spans 14 amino acids. The CDR3 protein is CASRAGPMNTEAFF. Here the CDR3 DNA reads TGTGCCAGCAGGGCGGGACCGATGAACACTGAAGCTTTCTTT.

The rearrangement joins TRBV4-1 to TRBJ2-7, with D possibly TRBD2 on 7 matching bases. The CDR3 loop spans 15 amino acids. Trimming stripped 6 bases from V and 3 bases from J, with 18 bases between. Germline V gene data show CDR1 as MGHRA and CDR2 as YSYEKL. CDR3 coding DNA: TGCGCCAGCAGGACCACAGGGCTAGCGGTCTACGAGCAGTACTTC. This codes for CASRTTGLAVYEQYF.

The CDR3 region has the DNA TGTGCCAGCTTGGCAGCCGGGACCCAGCCCGTGGAGACCCAGTACTTC. Protein sequence: CASLAAGTQPVETQYF. V and J are TRBV5-6 and TRBJ2-5, with D perhaps given as TRBD1 or TRBD2 (5 bases each). Germline V lookup: CDR1 SGHDT, CDR2 YYEEEE. The CDR3 is 16 residues long. Trimming took off 7 bases at V and 5 bases at J, with 24 bases between the two ends.

This rearrangement joins TRBV19 to TRBJ1-5; no firm D call. V shed 6 bases and J shed 6 bases, with 12 bases lying between them. From germline, CDR1 is LNHDA and CDR2 SQIVND (reference sequence). The CDR3 spans 13 residues. The CDR3 region is CASSDIPSQPQHF. The CDR3, as DNA: TGTGCCAGTAGCGATATTCCCTCTCAGCCCCAGCATTTT.

V gene TRBV6-5 combines with J gene TRBJ1-1; no reliable D call. The V end was cut by 5 bases, the J end by 2 bases, with 9 bases between. The CDR3 is 13 amino acids. Germline V CDR1 and CDR2: MNHEY, SVGAGI. The CDR3, as DNA: TGTGCCAGCAGTCGTAAAGGAAACACTGAAGCTTTCTTT. It specifies CASSRKGNTEAFF.

This rearrangement joins TRBV5-1 to TRBJ2-3; D may be TRBD1 (5 bases). V dropped 6 bases and J dropped 3 bases, with 8 bases sitting between them. The germline V gene encodes CDR1 SGHRS and CDR2 YFSETQ. CDR3 length: 12 amino acids. The CDR3 loop is CASTQGTDTQYF. The CDR3 DNA sequence: TGCGCCAGCACGCAGGGTACAGATACGCAGTATTTT.

The rearrangement joins TRBV6-5 to TRBJ1-1; D is possibly TRBD1 (6 bases). Trimming removed 2 bases at V and 3 bases at J, with 16 bases between. CDR3 length: 16 amino acids. Per the germline V gene, CDR1 is MNHEY and CDR2 is SVGAGI. Here the CDR3 DNA reads TGTGCCAGCAGTTACCCCCTTGGGGGCGATTACACTGAAGCTTTCTTT. This codes for CASSYPLGGDYTEAFF.

The rearrangement joins TRBV6-1 to TRBJ2-7; 9 bases agree with TRBD1. This CDR3 has 17 residues. V shed 3 bases and J 2 bases; nucleotides not matched to a gene: 11. Germline CDR1 is MNHNS and CDR2 is SASEGT. This CDR3 is CASSDEGWGQGPYEQYF. As DNA, the CDR3 is TGTGCCAGCAGTGATGAAGGTTGGGGACAGGGCCCCTACGAGCAGTACTTC.

V gene TRBV5-1 combines with J gene TRBJ2-7, with TRBD2 matching over 8 bases. Per the germline V gene, CDR1 is SGHRS and CDR2 is YFSETQ. The CDR3 spans 15 residues. J was trimmed by 4 bases and V by 0 bases; bases with no gene match: 6. Here the CDR3 reads CASSLALAGVYEQYF. The CDR3, as DNA: TGCGCCAGCAGCTTGGCGCTAGCGGGCGTTTACGAGCAGTACTTC. Filled out from reference TRBV5-1 and TRBJ2-7, the complete variable domain reads KAGVTQTPRYLIKTRGQQVTLSCSPISGHRSVSWYQQTPGQGLQFLFEYFSETQRNKGNFPGRFSGRQFSNSRSEMNVSTLELGDSALYLCASSLALAGVYEQYFGPGTRLTVT.